The 23 T cell receptor beta chains reported below all come from one sample, sequenced in a study of T cell changes during pregnancy in multiple sclerosis. Generated by immunoSEQ multiplex PCR, the TCRdb table keeps only in-frame clones and is missing some. The sample records about 14,000 clones, 75% to 90% being singletons. The sample here was CD8+ T cells from peripheral blood mononuclear cells, taken after pregnancy. The source is a female donor in good health, enrolled as a control in a pregnancy study.

This chain links TRBV6-5 with TRBJ1-4; D gene unclear. V dropped 0 bases and J dropped 10 bases, with 9 bases sitting between them. There are 13 residues in the CDR3. Germline V lookup: CDR1 MNHEY, CDR2 SVGAGI. In nucleotides, the CDR3 is TGTGCCAGCAGTTACTCGACTATGGGAAAACTGTTTTTT. This sequence encodes CASSYSTMGKLFF.

This chain connects TRBV19 to TRBJ2-2, with 7 bases lining up with TRBD2. This CDR3 comprises 15 residues. CDR1 LNHDA and CDR2 SQIVND come from the germline V gene (reference sequence). J gave up 6 bases and V 2 bases, and 6 bases lay outside the gene matches. The CDR3 DNA reads as TGTGCCAGTAGTATAATCCGGGAGGTGTCCGGGGAGCTGTTTTTT. It encodes CASSIIREVSGELFF.

The chain combines TRBV18 with TRBJ1-2; 10 bases match TRBD1. Per the germline V gene, CDR1 is KGHSH and CDR2 is LQKENI. The V gene end was trimmed by 5 bases and the J gene end by 8 bases; junction bases not matched to a gene: 5. This CDR3 has 13 amino acids. The CDR3 spells CASSSTGGNGYTF. DNA of the CDR3: TGTGCCAGCTCATCGACAGGGGGCAACGGCTACACCTTC.

The J gene is TRBJ2-5, the V gene TRBV28, with D maybe TRBD2 (5 bases). Germline V lookup: CDR1 MDHEN, CDR2 SYDVKM. The germline V and J ends were trimmed by 2 bases and 0 bases, with 7 bases remaining between them. CDR3 length: 14 amino acids. CDR3 DNA sequence: TGTGCCAGCAGTTTACGGGGAAACCAAGAGACCCAGTACTTC. This codes for CASSLRGNQETQYF.

The chain joins TRBV10-3 to TRBJ1-1, with 7 bases fitting TRBD1. CDR3 length: 17 residues. The V and J ends lost 2 bases and 0 bases, in that order; junction bases with no gene match: 9. Per the germline V gene, CDR1 is ENHRY and CDR2 is SYGVKD. Here the CDR3 reads CAISEPAGGLMNTEAFF. The CDR3 region has the DNA TGTGCCATCAGTGAGCCTGCAGGGGGACTTATGAACACTGAAGCTTTCTTT.

V usage is TRBV4-2 and J usage is TRBJ1-1, with 8 bases identical to TRBD1. V shed 2 bases, J shed 1 base, and the junction held 3 bases outside the gene matches. CDR1 is LGHNA and CDR2 is YNFKEQ in the germline V gene. The CDR3 extends over 15 amino acids. DNA of the CDR3: TGTGCCAGCAGCCAATTACAGGGGGAGAACACTGAAGCTTTCTTT. This sequence encodes CASSQLQGENTEAFF.

This chain links TRBV7-9 with TRBJ1-5, with D possibly matching TRBD1 (5 bases). The V end lost 1 base, the J end lost 6 bases, and 10 bases lay between the germline ends. Germline CDR1 SEHNR, CDR2 FQNEAQ (reference sequence). This CDR3 comprises 14 residues. CDR3 nucleotides: TGTGCCAGCAGCTTAGGGGGGGGAGTTCAGCCCCAGCATTTT. Protein product: CASSLGGGVQPQHF.

In this sample, this clone turned up once. V is TRBV7-9 and J is TRBJ2-3, with 10 bases fitting TRBD2. The CDR3 extends over 15 amino acids. Per the germline V gene, CDR1 is SEHNR and CDR2 is FQNEAQ (reference sequence). The ends lost 2 bases at V and 6 bases at J; junction bases unmatched: 5. CDR3 loop: CASSLSASGGDTQYF. CDR3 nucleotide sequence: TGTGCCAGCAGCTTAAGTGCTAGCGGGGGTGATACGCAGTATTTT.

This clone was recorded once. The chain is built from TRBV21-1 and TRBJ1-5. TRBV21-1 is annotated as a pseudogene. This CDR3 has 13 amino acids. CDR3 sequence (DNA): TGTGCCAGCGCGGGACGGAACAATCAGCCCCAGCATTTT. Protein product: CASAGRNNQPQHF.

The rearrangement links TRBV7-6 to TRBJ2-3, with 7 bases fitting TRBD2. The CDR3 runs 15 residues. In germline, CDR1 is SGHVS, CDR2 FNYEAQ. Trimming cost V 4 bases and J 0 bases; bases outside gene matches: 4. The CDR3 here is CASSSEAGSTDTQYF. DNA of the CDR3: TGTGCCAGCAGCTCCGAAGCGGGGAGCACAGATACGCAGTATTTT.

The V call is TRBV9, the J call TRBJ2-5; D perhaps matches TRBD1 (7 bases). Germline V gene data show CDR1 as SGDLS and CDR2 as YYNGEE. This CDR3 is built from 16 residues. The V and J ends lost 4 bases and 3 bases respectively, with 19 bases between them. Here the CDR3 DNA reads TGTGCCAGCAGCAGAGAGGTCGCGGGACAGAAAGAGACCCAGTACTTC. This encodes CASSREVAGQKETQYF.

CDR3 residues: CASSPSDDQETQYF. CDR3 nucleotide sequence: TGTGCCAGCTCCCCAAGCGACGATCAAGAGACCCAGTACTTC. The chain is built from TRBV27 and TRBJ2-5, with D unresolved. The CDR3 is 14 amino acids. CDR1 is MNHEY, CDR2 SMNVEV, per germline (reference sequence). The V gene lost 8 bases and the J gene lost 2 bases, with 15 bases spanning the gap.

This clone occurred once. The chain employs TRBV11-2 and TRBJ2-7; D is undetermined. CDR1 and CDR2 from the germline V gene are SGHAT and FQNNGV. V lost 1 base, J lost 7 bases, and 5 bases lay in between. CDR3 length: 11 residues. CDR3 loop: CASSLAEEQYF. The CDR3 DNA reads TGTGCCAGCAGCTTAGCCGAGGAGCAGTACTTC.

The chain has TRBV5-1 and TRBJ2-7; possibly TRBD1 for D (5 bases). V dropped 4 bases and J dropped 4 bases, with 21 bases sitting between them. The CDR3 extends over 16 amino acids. CDR1 is SGHRS and CDR2 is YFSETQ in the germline V gene. This CDR3 is CASSGVGQGWFYEQYF. DNA of the CDR3: TGCGCCAGCAGCGGGGTGGGGCAGGGATGGTTTTACGAGCAGTACTTC.

The genes are TRBV13 and TRBJ2-6; D gene uncertain. The CDR3 is 16 amino acids. CDR1 is PRHDT and CDR2 is FYEKMQ in the germline V gene (reference sequence). Trimming left V 1 base short and J 0 bases short, with 7 bases between. DNA for the CDR3: TGTGCCAGCAGCTTAGCCTCTTCCTCTGGGGCCAACGTCCTGACTTTC. Its translation: CASSLASSSGANVLTF. The complete variable domain, with remaining parts taken from reference TRBV13 and TRBJ2-6, reads AAGVIQSPRHLIKEKRETATLKCYPIPRHDTVYWYQQGPGQDPQFLISFYEKMQSDKGSIPDRFSAQQFSDYHSELNMSSLELGDSALYFCASSLASSSGANVLTFGAGSRLTVL.

The chain combines TRBV11-3 with TRBJ2-1; TRBD2 matches 9 bases. The CDR3 spans 18 residues. From germline, CDR1 is SGHNT and CDR2 YENEEA. J was trimmed by 6 bases and V by 0 bases; bases with no gene match: 12. Here the CDR3 DNA reads TGTGCCAGCAGCTTAGATCGGAGGCGCGGGGGGGCTTTCAATGAGCAGTTCTTC. Translating it yields CASSLDRRRGGAFNEQFF.

The chain links TRBV7-6 to TRBJ1-5; 9 bases map to TRBD1. V was clipped by 3 bases and J by 7 bases; unmatched bases: 10. The CDR3 length is 16 residues. The germline CDR1 and CDR2 sequences are SGHVS and FNYEAQ. The CDR3 DNA sequence: TGTGCCAGCAGCTTCGGACAGGGGAAAGGGGAACAGCCCCAGCATTTT. This translates into CASSFGQGKGEQPQHF. The full variable domain, in which reference TRBV7-6 and TRBJ1-5 provide the parts outside the CDR3, is GAGVSQSPRYKVTKRGQDVALRCDPISGHVSLYWYRQALGQGPEFLTYFNYEAQQDKSGLPNDRFSAERPEGSISTLTIQRTEQRDSAMYRCASSFGQGKGEQPQHFGDGTRLSIL.

With regard to this clone: Other DNA sequences in the sample encode the same CDR3. This chain connects TRBV29-1 to TRBJ2-7; the D gene is possibly TRBD2 (6 bases). V was trimmed by 4 bases and J by 2 bases, leaving 9 bases between them. The CDR3 extends over 12 amino acids. The germline CDR1 and CDR2 sequences are SQVTM and ANQGSEA. The CDR3 is CSVGLGTYEQYF. The DNA of the CDR3 is TGCAGCGTTGGACTAGGAACCTACGAGCAGTACTTC.

The chain joins TRBV5-1 to TRBJ2-7; 8 bases are a match to TRBD1. With 4 bases clipped from V and 6 bases from J, the junction kept 12 bases outside the gene matches. CDR3 length: 15 residues. Germline CDR1 reads SGHRS; CDR2 reads YFSETQ. CDR3 protein: CASSPGWTGSLEQYF. CDR3 nucleotides: TGCGCCAGCAGCCCGGGGTGGACAGGGAGCCTCGAGCAGTACTTC.

J is TRBJ1-5 and V is TRBV27, with 8 bases identical to TRBD1. CDR3 size: 12 residues. V was clipped by 8 bases and J by 6 bases; unmatched bases: 3. Germline V gene sequence: CDR1 MNHEY, CDR2 SMNVEV (reference sequence). The CDR3 reads CASWTGTQPQHF. CDR3 bases: TGTGCCAGCTGGACAGGGACTCAGCCCCAGCATTTT.

In its sample, this clone was seen once. The chain joins TRBV28 to TRBJ2-3, with 7 bases identical to TRBD2. CDR1 is MDHEN, CDR2 SYDVKM, per germline. V was pared by 2 bases and J by 11 bases, with 10 bases of the junction left unmatched. The CDR3 loop spans 14 amino acids. The CDR3 DNA follows: TGTGCCAGCAGTTTAAGGTCGGTGGCGGGAGAGCAGTATTTT. It specifies CASSLRSVAGEQYF.

This sequence joins TRBV6-4 and TRBJ1-6, with a possible D match to TRBD1 (5 bases). Germline V gene data show CDR1 as MRHNA and CDR2 as SNTAGT. The CDR3 has 14 amino acids. V lost 2 bases and J lost 10, with 12 bases in between. The CDR3 is CASSDEGEGSPLHF. The CDR3 bases are TGTGCCAGCAGTGACGAAGGGGAAGGATCACCCCTCCACTTT.

The V call is TRBV6-5, the J call TRBJ2-2, with D uncertain. Trimming left V 0 bases short and J 6 bases short, with 8 bases between. This CDR3 contains 14 residues. In germline, CDR1 is MNHEY, CDR2 SVGAGI. The chain's CDR3 is CASSYSRGAGELFF. The CDR3 nucleotides read TGTGCCAGCAGTTACTCGAGAGGAGCCGGGGAGCTGTTTTTT.